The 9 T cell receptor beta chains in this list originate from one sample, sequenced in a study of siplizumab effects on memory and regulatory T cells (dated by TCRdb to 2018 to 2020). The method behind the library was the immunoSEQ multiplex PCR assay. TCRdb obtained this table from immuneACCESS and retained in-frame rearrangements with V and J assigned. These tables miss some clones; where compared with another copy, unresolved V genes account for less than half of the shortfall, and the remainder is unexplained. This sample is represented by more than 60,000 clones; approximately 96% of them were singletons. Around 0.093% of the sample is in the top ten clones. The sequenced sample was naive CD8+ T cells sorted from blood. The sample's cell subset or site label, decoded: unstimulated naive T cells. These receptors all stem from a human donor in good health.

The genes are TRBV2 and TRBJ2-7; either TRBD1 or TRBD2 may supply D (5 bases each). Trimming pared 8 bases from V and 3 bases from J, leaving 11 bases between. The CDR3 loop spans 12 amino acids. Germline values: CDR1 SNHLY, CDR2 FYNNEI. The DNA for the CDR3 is TGTGCCAGCGAGGGGTTTGACTACGAGCAGTACTTC. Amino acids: CASEGFDYEQYF.

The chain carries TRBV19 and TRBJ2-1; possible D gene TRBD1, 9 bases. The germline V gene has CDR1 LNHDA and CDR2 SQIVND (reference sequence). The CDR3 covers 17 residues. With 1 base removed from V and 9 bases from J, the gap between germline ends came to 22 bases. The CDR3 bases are TGTGCCAGTAGTATAGGTAGCGGGACAGGGTTAGGGGTTGAGCAGTTCTTC. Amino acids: CASSIGSGTGLGVEQFF.

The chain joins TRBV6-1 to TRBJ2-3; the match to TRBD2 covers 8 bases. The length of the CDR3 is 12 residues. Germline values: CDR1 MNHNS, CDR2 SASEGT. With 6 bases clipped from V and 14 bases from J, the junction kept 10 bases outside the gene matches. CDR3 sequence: CASRALAELPYF. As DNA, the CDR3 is TGTGCCAGCAGAGCACTAGCGGAACTTCCGTATTTT.

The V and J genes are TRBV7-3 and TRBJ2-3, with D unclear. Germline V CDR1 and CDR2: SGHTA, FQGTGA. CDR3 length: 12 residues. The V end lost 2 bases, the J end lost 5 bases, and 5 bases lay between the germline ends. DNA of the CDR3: TGTGCCAGCAGCTTATCCGGAGATACGCAGTATTTT. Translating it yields CASSLSGDTQYF.

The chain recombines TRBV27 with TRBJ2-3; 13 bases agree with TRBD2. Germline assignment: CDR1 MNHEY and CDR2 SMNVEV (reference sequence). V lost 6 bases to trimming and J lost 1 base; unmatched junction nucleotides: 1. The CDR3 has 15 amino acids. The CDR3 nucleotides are TGTGCCAGCAGCGGACTAGCGGGGGGCACAGATACGCAGTATTTT. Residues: CASSGLAGGTDTQYF.

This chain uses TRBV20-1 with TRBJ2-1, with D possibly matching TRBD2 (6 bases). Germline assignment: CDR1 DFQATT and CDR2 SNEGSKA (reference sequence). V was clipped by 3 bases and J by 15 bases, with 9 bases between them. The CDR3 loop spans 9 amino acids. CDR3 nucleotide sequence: TGCAGTGCTAGGACGGGGGTGTTCTTC. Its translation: CSARTGVFF.

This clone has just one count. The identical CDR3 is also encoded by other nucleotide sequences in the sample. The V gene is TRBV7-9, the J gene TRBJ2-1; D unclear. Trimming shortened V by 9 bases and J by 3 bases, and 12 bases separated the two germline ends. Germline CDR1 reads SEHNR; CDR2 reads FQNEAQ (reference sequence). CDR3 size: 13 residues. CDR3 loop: CASNHDLYNEQFF. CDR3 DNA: TGTGCCAGTAACCATGACCTCTACAATGAGCAGTTCTTC.

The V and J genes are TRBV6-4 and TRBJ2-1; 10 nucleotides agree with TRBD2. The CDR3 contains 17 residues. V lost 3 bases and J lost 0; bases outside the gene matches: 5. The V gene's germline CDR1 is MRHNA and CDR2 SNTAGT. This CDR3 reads CASSELAGLSSYNEQFF. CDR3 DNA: TGTGCCAGCAGTGAACTAGCGGGGCTCAGCTCCTACAATGAGCAGTTCTTC.

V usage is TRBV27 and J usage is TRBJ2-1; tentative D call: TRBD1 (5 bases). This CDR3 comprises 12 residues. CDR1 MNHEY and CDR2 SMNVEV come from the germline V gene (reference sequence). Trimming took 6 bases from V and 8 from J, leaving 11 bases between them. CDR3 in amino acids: CASSFQGDEQFF. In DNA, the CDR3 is TGTGCCAGCAGCTTCCAAGGGGATGAGCAGTTCTTC.